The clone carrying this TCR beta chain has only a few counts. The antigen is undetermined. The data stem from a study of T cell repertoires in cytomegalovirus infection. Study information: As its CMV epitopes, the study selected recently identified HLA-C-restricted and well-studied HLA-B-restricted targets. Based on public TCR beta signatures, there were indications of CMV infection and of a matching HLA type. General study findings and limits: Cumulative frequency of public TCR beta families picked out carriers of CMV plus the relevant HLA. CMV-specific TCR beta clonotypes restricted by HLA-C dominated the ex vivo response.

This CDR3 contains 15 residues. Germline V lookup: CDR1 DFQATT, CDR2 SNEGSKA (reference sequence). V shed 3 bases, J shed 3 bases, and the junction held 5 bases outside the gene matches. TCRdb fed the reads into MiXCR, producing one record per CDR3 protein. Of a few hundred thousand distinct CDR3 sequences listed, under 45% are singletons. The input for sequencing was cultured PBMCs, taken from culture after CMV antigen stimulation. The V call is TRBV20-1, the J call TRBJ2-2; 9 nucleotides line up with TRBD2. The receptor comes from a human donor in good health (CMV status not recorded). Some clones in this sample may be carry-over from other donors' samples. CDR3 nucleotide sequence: TGCAGTGCTAGTGAGGCGGGGGGGTACACCGGGGAGCTGTTTTTT. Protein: CSASEAGGYTGELFF.